The 4 T cell receptor beta chains below come from one sample, sequenced in a study of T cells in Graves' hyperthyroidism and ophthalmopathy. RNA transcripts yielded amplified TCR beta CDR3 regions. The HTBI primer set served for first-round RT-PCR of the TCR CDR3. TCRdb redid the calling of the multiplex PCR reads with MiXCR, one entry per CDR3 protein. Of around 250,000 distinct CDR3 sequences listed, roughly a quarter are singletons. Sample: blood. These receptors came from a woman aged 40 to 50 with Graves' ophthalmopathy.

This clonotype came up many times. The V and J genes are TRBV6-1 and TRBJ2-2; D not certain. V gave up 6 bases and J gave up 1 base, with 12 bases separating them. There are 15 residues in the CDR3. Germline-derived CDR1 and CDR2 are MNHNS and SASEGT. The CDR3 protein is CASRGPLRNTGELFF. CDR3 bases: TGTGCCAGCAGGGGCCCGCTCAGGAACACCGGGGAGCTGTTTTTT.

Many counts were recorded for this clonotype. The DNA for the CDR3 is TGTGCCAGCAGCCAACCCTCCTACGAGCAGTACTTC. It encodes CASSQPSYEQYF. The gene calls are TRBV4-2 and TRBJ2-7; D remains ambiguous. The length of the CDR3 is 12 residues. With 2 bases removed from V and 0 bases from J, the gap between germline ends came to 2 bases. In germline, CDR1 is LGHNA, CDR2 YNFKEQ.

This clonotype appeared a few times. This chain connects TRBV6-4 to TRBJ1-1; D perhaps matches TRBD1 (5 bases). CDR1 and CDR2 (germline): MRHNA, SNTAGT. CDR3 size: 11 residues. Trimming stripped 8 bases from V and 3 bases from J, with 7 bases between. CDR3 sequence reads: CASWGYTEAFF. The DNA of the CDR3 is TGTGCCAGCTGGGGCTACACTGAAGCTTTCTTT.

This clonotype has a count of ten or more. The J gene is TRBJ2-5, the V gene TRBV28; the match to TRBD2 covers 8 bases. This CDR3 has 15 amino acids. Germline assignment: CDR1 MDHEN and CDR2 SYDVKM. V shed 1 base, J shed 5 bases, and the junction held 6 bases outside the gene matches. The CDR3 here is CASSLLLAGDETQYF. The CDR3 nucleotides read TGTGCCAGCAGTTTATTGCTAGCGGGTGATGAGACCCAGTACTTC. Filled out from reference TRBV28 and TRBJ2-5, the complete variable domain reads DVKVTQSSRYLVKRTGEKVFLECVQDMDHENMFWYRQDPGLGLRLIYFSYDVKMKEKGDIPEGYSVSREKKERFSLILESASTNQTSMYLCASSLLLAGDETQYFGPGTRLLVL.